This is a list of T cell receptor beta chains from one sample in a study of T cell responses to AZD1222 COVID-19 vaccine. The repertoire was sequenced with immunoSEQ multiplex PCR; TCRdb's copy has only in-frame clones and lacks some. The sample lists 180,000 or so clones, around 90% seen once, with roughly 2% in the top ten. Material: peripheral blood, obtained 28 days after the second AZD1222 dose. The source is an adult who received the AZD1222 COVID-19 vaccine. Both conserved end residues are part of each CDR3.

>TRBV10-3|TRBJ1-3|13
CAITGTFGNTIYF
>TRBV21-1|TRBJ2-1|14
CAQRQGRCYNEQFF
>TRBV5-1|TRBJ2-2|17
CASSFRSAGGRFGELFF
>TRBV7-2|TRBJ2-7|12
CASSRGGYEQYF
>TRBV18|TRBJ1-2|15
CASSPLGQGFYGYTF
>TRBV5-1|TRBJ1-4|15
CASSLSGDYGEKLFF
>TRBV6-2/TRBV6-3|TRBJ1-2|14
CASRPEGAGYGYTF
>TRBV2|TRBJ1-2|15
CASSEGGGGSYGYTF
>TRBV25-1|TRBJ2-3|15
CASSENSGGTDTQYF
>TRBV28|TRBJ1-5|16
CASIQLGQNSNQPQHF
>TRBV18|TRBJ2-7|15
CASSPLTGQTNEQYF
>TRBV7-9|TRBJ1-5|14
CASSRQSVNQPQHF
>TRBV7-9|TRBJ2-7|15
CASSWVGEGSYEQYF
>TRBV19|TRBJ2-7|13
CATSQRKNYEQYF
>TRBV19|TRBJ2-1|13
CASSTGQVDEQFF
>TRBV11-3|TRBJ1-3|14
CASSGGTAGNTIYF
>TRBV6-6|TRBJ2-7|15
CASSYGQGLTYEQYF
>TRBV28|TRBJ2-3|13
CASSSGSTDTQYF
>TRBV4-2|TRBJ2-7|16
CASSQGARGLSYEQYF
>TRBV5-1|TRBJ2-7|15
CASSGTTSGAYEQYF
>TRBV5-1|TRBJ2-6|19
CASRPIYRGSVSGANVLTF
>TRBV7-8|TRBJ1-1|15
CASSLGGRLNTEAFF
>TRBV5-5|TRBJ1-5|16
CASSLEVKRRNQPQHF
>TRBV27|TRBJ2-1|14
CASTLAGSYNEQFF
>TRBV6-4|TRBJ2-1|14
CASSPGQGGNEQFF
>TRBV9|TRBJ2-5|15
CASSAQPGPPGTQYF
>TRBV11-2|TRBJ1-5|14
CASSLDRLGQPQHF
>TRBV4-2|TRBJ2-2|17
CASSQVPGLDATGELFF
>TRBV29-1|TRBJ2-5|14
CSVHRVGNQETQYF
>TRBV5-4|TRBJ2-1|15
CASSLTGQVRGEQFF
>TRBV27|TRBJ1-5|13
CASSWTPNQPQHF
>TRBV29-1|TRBJ2-3|13
CSVEDIGTDTQYF
>TRBV5-4|TRBJ1-3|14
CASSPDRPGNTIYF
>TRBV7-2|TRBJ1-5|13
CASSPGGLQTQHF
>TRBV2|TRBJ2-3|11
CASRVADTQYF
>TRBV6-2/TRBV6-3|TRBJ2-7|16
CASSHLVSGKSHEQYF
>TRBV2|TRBJ2-3|15
CASSEAGGYTDTQYF
>TRBV5-4|TRBJ2-1|16
CASSLAVSGGRYEQFF
>TRBV3-1/TRBV3-2|TRBJ2-3|14
CASSLRQGTDTQYF
>TRBV18|TRBJ2-1|14
CASSPKTGANEQFF
>TRBV19|TRBJ2-5|10
CASTGETQYF
>TRBV19|TRBJ1-1|15
CASSSVRGQIFGAFF
>TRBV28|TRBJ2-7|15
CASSSRTGPAYEQYF
>TRBV4-1|TRBJ2-3|13
CASSQDREDTQYF